One TCR beta chain is described in this entry. Clinical history as reported by participants underpinned cohort assignment. The sample belongs to a study of blood T cell repertoires in COVID-19. The wider study: Acute and convalescent COVID-19 specimens originated in the United States, Italy and Spain. T cells, B-cell-depleted T cells, or PBMCs provided the cDNA or gDNA that served as material.

V trimming: 4 bases; J trimming: 3 bases; junction bases outside the gene matches: 11. Per the germline V gene, CDR1 is SGHRS and CDR2 is YFSETQ. This CDR3 has 16 residues. Study processing details: Reference gene primer amplification gave estimated nucleated cell counts. Method: immunoSEQ multiplex PCR; TCRdb's copy keeps in-frame clones and lacks some. V, J and clone size are those of that table, while D and trimming were read from the DNA. Among over 250,000 clones listed, around 87% were seen once. V usage is TRBV5-1 and J usage is TRBJ2-7; TRBD1 aligns across 9 bases. Source material: PBMCs or T cells enriched from blood (not recorded which). This sequence originates from a woman in her twenties or thirties who had recovered from COVID-19. CDR3 region: CASSAPSGTGHYEQYF. The DNA of the CDR3 is TGCGCCAGCAGCGCGCCATCCGGGACAGGGCACTACGAGCAGTACTTC.